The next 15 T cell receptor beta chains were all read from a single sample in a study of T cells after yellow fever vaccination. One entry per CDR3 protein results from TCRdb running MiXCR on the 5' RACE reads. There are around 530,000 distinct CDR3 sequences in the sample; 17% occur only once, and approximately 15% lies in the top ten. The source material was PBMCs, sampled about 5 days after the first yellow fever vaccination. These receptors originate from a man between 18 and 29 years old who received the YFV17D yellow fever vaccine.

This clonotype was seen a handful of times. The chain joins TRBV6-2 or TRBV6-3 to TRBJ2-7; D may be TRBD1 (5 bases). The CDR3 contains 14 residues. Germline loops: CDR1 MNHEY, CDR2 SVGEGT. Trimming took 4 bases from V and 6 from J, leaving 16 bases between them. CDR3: CASSFWQGLSEQYF. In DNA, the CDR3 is TGTGCCAGCAGTTTCTGGCAGGGTCTCTCCGAGCAGTACTTC.

CDR3 in DNA: TGTGCCAGCAGCCAAGGAAGTGGCATCGGGGTGGATGAGCAGTTCTTC. Amino acid sequence: CASSQGSGIGVDEQFF. The chain joins TRBV3-1 to TRBJ2-1; weak D call: TRBD2 (5 bases). Germline loops: CDR1 LGHDT, CDR2 YNNKEL (reference sequence). Between the trimmed V and J ends, which lost 1 base and 8 bases, there was a span of 18 bases. The CDR3 totals 16 residues.

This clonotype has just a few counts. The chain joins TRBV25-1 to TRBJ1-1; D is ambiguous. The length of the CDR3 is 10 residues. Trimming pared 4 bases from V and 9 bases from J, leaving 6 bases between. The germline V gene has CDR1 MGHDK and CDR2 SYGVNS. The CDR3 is CASSGPQAFF. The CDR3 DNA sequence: TGTGCCAGCAGTGGCCCCCAAGCTTTCTTT.

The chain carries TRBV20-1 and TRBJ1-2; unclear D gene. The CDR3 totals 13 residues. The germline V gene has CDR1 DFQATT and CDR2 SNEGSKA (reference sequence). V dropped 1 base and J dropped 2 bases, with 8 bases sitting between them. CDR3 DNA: TGCAGTGCTAGAGTCCCAGGAAACTATGGCTACACCTTC. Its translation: CSARVPGNYGYTF.

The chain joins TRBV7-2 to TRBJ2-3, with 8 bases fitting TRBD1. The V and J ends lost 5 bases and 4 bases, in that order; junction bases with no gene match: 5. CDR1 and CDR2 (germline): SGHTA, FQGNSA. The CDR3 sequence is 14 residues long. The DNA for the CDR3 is TGTGCCAGCAGCGCTCAGGGGGCGGCAGATACGCAGTATTTT. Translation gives CASSAQGAADTQYF.

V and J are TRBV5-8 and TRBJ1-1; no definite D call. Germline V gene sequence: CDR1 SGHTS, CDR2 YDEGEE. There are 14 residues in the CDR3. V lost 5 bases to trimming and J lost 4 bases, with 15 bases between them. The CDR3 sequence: CASSRSGFGTEAFF. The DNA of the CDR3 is TGTGCCAGCAGTCGTTCCGGGTTTGGCACTGAAGCTTTCTTT.

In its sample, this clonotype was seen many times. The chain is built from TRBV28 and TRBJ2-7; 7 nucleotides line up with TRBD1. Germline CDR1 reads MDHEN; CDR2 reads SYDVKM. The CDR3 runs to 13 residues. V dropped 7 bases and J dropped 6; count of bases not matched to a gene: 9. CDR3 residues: CASIRDRTPEQYV. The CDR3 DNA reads TGTGCCAGCATCCGGGACAGAACGCCCGAGCAGTACGTC.

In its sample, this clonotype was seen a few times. CDR3 protein: CASRKDSYSNQPQHF. In DNA form, the CDR3 reads TGTGCCAGCAGGAAGGACAGTTATAGCAATCAGCCCCAGCATTTT. The V and J genes are TRBV6-1 and TRBJ1-5, with a weak D call TRBD1 (6 bases). Trimming shortened V by 6 bases and J by 0 bases, and 12 bases separated the two germline ends. The CDR3 contains 15 residues. From germline, CDR1 is MNHNS and CDR2 SASEGT.

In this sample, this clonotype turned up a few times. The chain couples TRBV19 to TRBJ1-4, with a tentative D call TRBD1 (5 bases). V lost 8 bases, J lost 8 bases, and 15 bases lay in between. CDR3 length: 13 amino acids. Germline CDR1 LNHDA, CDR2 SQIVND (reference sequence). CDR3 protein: CASQNRGGEKLFF. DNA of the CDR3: TGTGCCAGTCAAAATAGGGGTGGCGAAAAACTGTTTTTT.

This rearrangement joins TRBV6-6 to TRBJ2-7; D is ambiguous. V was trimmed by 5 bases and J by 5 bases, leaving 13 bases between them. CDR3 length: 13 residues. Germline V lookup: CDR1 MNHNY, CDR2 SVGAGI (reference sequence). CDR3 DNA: TGTGCCAGCAGTCCCCGCCGACGGGACGAGCAGTACTTC. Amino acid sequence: CASSPRRRDEQYF.

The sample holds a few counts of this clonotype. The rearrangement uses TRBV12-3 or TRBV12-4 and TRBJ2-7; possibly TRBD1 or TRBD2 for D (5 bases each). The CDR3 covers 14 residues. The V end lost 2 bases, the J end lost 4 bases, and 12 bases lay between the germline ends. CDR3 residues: CASSLTPWGYEQYF. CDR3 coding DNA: TGTGCCAGCAGTTTAACTCCCTGGGGGTACGAGCAGTACTTC.

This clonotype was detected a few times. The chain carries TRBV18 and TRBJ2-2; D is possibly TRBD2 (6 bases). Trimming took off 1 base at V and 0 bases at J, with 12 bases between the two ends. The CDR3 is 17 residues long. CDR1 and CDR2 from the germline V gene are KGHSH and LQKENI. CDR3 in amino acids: CASSPRGLGANTGELFF. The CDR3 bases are TGTGCCAGCTCACCACGGGGACTCGGGGCGAACACCGGGGAGCTGTTTTTT. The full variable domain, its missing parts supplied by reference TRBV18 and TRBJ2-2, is NAGVMQNPRHLVRRRGQEARLRCSPMKGHSHVYWYRQLPEEGLKFMVYLQKENIIDESGMPKERFSAEFPKEGPSILRIQQVVRGDSAAYFCASSPRGLGANTGELFFGEGSRLTVL.

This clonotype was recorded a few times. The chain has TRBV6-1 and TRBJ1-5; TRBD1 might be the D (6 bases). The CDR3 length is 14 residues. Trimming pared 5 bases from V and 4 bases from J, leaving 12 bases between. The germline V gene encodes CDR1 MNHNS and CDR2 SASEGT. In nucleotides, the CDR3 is TGTGCCAGCAGTCGGACAGCACGGAATCAGCCCCAGCATTTT. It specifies CASSRTARNQPQHF.

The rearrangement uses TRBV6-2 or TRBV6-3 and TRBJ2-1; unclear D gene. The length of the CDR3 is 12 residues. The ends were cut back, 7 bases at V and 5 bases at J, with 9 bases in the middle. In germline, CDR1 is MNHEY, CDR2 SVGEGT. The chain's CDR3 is CASNPDHNEQFF. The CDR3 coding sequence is TGTGCCAGCAATCCGGATCACAATGAGCAGTTCTTC.

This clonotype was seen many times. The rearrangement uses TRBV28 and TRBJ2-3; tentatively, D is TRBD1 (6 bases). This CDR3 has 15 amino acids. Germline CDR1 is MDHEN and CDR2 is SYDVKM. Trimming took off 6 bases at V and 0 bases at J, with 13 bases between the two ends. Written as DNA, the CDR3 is TGTGCCAGCAGGGGACAATCAGGCAGCACAGATACGCAGTATTTT. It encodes CASRGQSGSTDTQYF.